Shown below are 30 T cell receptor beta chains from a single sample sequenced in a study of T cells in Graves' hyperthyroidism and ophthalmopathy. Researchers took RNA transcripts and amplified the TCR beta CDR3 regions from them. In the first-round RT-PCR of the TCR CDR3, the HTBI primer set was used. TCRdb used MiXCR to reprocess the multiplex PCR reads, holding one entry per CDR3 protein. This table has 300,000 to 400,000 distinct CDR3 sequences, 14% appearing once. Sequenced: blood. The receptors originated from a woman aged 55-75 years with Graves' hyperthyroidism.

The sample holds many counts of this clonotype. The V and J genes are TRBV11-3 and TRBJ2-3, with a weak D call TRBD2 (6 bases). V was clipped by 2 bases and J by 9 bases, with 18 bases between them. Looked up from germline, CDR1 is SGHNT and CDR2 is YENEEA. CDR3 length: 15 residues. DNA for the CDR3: TGTGCCAGCAGCTTACTAGGGACCGCGGAGGGAACGCAGTATTTT. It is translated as CASSLLGTAEGTQYF.

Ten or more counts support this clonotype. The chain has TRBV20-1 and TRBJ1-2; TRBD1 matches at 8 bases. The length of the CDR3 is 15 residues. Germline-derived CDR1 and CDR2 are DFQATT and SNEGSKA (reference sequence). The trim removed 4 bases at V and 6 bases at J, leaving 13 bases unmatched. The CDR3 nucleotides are TGCAGTGCTACCCCATGGGCAGGGGGCGGGAATGGCTACACCTTC. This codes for CSATPWAGGGNGYTF.

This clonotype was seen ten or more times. The CDR3 loop reads CASSLGGGGEQFF. For the CDR3, the DNA is TGTGCCAGCAGCCTCGGTGGGGGGGGGGAGCAGTTCTTC. The V call is TRBV7-3, the J call TRBJ2-1, with TRBD2 identical over 7 bases. This CDR3 is built from 13 residues. Germline V CDR1 and CDR2: SGHTA, FQGTGA. The ends lost 5 bases at V and 10 bases at J; junction bases unmatched: 8. Variable domain in full (rest from reference TRBV7-3 and TRBJ2-1): GAGVSQTPSNKVTEKGKYVELRCDPISGHTALYWYRQSLGQGPEFLIYFQGTGAADDSGLPNDRFFAVRPEGSVSTLKIQRTERGDSAVYLCASSLGGGGEQFFGPGTRLTVL.

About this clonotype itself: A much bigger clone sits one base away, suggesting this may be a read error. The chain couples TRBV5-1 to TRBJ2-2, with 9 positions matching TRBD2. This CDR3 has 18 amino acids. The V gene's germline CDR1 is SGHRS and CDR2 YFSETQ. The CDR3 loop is CPSSLSSGLAGLVGELFF. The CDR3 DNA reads TGCCCCAGCAGCTTGTCCAGCGGGCTAGCGGGACTTGTCGGGGAGCTGTTTTTT. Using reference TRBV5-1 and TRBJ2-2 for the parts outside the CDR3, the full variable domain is KAGVTQTPRYLIKTRGQQVTLSCSPISGHRSVSWYQQTPGQGLQFLFEYFSETQRNKGNFPGRFSGRQFSNSRSEMNVSTLELGDSALYLCPSSLSSGLAGLVGELFFGEGSRLTVL.

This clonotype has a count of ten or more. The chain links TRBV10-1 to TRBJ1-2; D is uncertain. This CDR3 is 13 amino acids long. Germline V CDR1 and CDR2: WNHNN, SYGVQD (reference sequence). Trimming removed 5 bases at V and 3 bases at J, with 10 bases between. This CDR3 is CASSSYTDYGYTF. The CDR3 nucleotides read TGCGCCAGCAGTTCTTATACCGACTATGGCTACACCTTC.

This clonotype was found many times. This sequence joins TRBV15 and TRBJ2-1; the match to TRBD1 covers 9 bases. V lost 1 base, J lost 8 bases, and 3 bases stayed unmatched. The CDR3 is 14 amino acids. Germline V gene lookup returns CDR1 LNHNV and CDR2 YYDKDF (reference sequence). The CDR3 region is CATSRGTGEYEQFF. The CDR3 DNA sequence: TGTGCCACCAGCAGAGGGACAGGGGAGTATGAGCAGTTCTTC.

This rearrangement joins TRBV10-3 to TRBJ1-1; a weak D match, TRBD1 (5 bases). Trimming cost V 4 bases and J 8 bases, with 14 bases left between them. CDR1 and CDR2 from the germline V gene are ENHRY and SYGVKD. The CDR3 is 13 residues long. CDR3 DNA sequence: TGTGCCATCAGTGTTCAGGGTGGTGGCGAAGCTTTCTTT. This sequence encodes CAISVQGGGEAFF.

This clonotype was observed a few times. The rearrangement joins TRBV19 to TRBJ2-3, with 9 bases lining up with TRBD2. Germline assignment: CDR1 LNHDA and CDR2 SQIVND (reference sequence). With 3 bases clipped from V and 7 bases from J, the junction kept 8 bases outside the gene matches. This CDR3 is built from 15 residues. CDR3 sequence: CASSILGSGRNTQYF. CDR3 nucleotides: TGTGCCAGTAGTATTCTTGGGAGCGGGAGGAATACGCAGTATTTT.

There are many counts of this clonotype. CDR3 coding DNA: TGTGCCAGCAGCTTTATGGGTTTGGGACCCAGCGGGGGAAAAGAGACCCAGTACTTC. This encodes CASSFMGLGPSGGKETQYF. The chain has TRBV11-2 and TRBJ2-5, with TRBD2 matching 8 bases. Germline CDR1 reads SGHAT; CDR2 reads FQNNGV. The CDR3 sequence is 19 residues long. The trim removed 3 bases at V and 3 bases at J, leaving 18 bases unmatched.

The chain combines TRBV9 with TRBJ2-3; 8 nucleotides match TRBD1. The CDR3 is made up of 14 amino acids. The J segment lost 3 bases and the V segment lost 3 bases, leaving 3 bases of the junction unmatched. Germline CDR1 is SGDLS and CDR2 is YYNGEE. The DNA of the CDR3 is TGTGCCAGCAGCGCGACAGGGGAGACAGATACGCAGTATTTT. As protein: CASSATGETDTQYF. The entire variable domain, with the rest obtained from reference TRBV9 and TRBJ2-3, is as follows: DSGVTQTPKHLITATGQRVTLRCSPRSGDLSVYWYQQSLDQGLQFLIQYYNGEERAKGNILERFSAQQFPDLHSELNLSSLELGDSALYFCASSATGETDTQYFGPGTRLTVL.

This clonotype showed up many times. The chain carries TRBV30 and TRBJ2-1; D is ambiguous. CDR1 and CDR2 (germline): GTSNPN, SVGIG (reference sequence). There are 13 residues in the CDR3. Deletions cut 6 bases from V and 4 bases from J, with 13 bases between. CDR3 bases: TGTGCCTGCATGCCTCGGACGTACAATGAGCAGTTCTTC. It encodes CACMPRTYNEQFF.

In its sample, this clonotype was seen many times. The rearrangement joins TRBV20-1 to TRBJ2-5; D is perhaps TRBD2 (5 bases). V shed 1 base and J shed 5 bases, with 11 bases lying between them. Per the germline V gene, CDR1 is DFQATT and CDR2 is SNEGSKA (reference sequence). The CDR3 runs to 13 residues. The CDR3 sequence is CSARGSVGETQYF. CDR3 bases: TGCAGTGCTAGAGGTAGCGTAGGGGAGACCCAGTACTTC.

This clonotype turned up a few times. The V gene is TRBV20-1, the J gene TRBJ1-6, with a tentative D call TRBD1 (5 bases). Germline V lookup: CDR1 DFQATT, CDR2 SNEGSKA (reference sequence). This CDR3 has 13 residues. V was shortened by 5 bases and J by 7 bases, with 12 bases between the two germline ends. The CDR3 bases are TGCAGTGCTCTGACAGCCACGAATTCACCCCTCCACTTT. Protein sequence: CSALTATNSPLHF.

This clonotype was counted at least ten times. The CDR3 protein is CASSLGTGGITNTGELFF. CDR3 coding DNA: TGTGCCAGCAGTCTAGGGACAGGCGGAATCACGAACACCGGGGAGCTGTTTTTT. The J gene is TRBJ2-2, the V gene TRBV28, with TRBD1 matching 8 bases. This CDR3 spans 18 amino acids. V shed 5 bases, J shed 0 bases, and the junction held 11 bases outside the gene matches. Per the germline V gene, CDR1 is MDHEN and CDR2 is SYDVKM.

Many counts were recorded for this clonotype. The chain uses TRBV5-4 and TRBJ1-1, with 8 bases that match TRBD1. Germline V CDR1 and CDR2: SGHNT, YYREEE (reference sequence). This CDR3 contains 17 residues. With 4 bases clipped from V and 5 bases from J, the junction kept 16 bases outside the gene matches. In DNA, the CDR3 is TGTGCCAGCAGCCCCTCGGTAGGCGGACAGGGAAGTACTGAAGCTTTCTTT. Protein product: CASSPSVGGQGSTEAFF.

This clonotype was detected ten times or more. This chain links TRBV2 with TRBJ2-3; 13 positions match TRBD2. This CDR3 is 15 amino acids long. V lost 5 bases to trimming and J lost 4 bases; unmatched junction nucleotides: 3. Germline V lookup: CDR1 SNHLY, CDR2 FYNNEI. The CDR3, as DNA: TGTGCCAGCAGTTCGACTAGCGGGGGGCCAGATACGCAGTATTTT. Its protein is CASSSTSGGPDTQYF.

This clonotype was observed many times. The DNA of the CDR3 is TGTGCCAGCAGCGCGCCTTCGGGAGGGCCGACCGGGGAGCTGTTTTTT. Protein product: CASSAPSGGPTGELFF. This chain uses TRBV11-3 with TRBJ2-2; 8 nucleotides line up with TRBD2. The V gene end was trimmed by 5 bases and the J gene end by 5 bases; junction bases not matched to a gene: 10. Germline V lookup: CDR1 SGHNT, CDR2 YENEEA. This CDR3 is built from 16 residues.

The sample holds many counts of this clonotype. CDR3 DNA sequence: TGTGCCAGCAGCTCTTATCGACAGGAAACTAACTATGGCTACACCTTC. Translation: CASSSYRQETNYGYTF. The chain employs TRBV11-2 and TRBJ1-2, with TRBD1 as a possible D gene (6 bases). Between the trimmed V and J ends, which lost 4 bases and 0 bases, there was a span of 15 bases. The CDR3 spans 16 residues. Germline CDR1 SGHAT, CDR2 FQNNGV.

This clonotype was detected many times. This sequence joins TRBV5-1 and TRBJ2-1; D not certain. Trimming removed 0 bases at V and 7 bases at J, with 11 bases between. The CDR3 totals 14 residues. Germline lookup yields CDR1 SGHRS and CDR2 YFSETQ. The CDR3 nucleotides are TGCGCCAGCAGCTTGGCCGTATCGGGTAATGAGCAGTTCTTC. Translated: CASSLAVSGNEQFF.

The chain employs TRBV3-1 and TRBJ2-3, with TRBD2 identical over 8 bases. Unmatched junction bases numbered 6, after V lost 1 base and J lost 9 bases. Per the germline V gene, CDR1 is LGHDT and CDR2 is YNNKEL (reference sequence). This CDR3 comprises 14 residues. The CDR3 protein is CASSQAGRGGTQYF. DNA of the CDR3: TGTGCCAGCAGCCAAGCCGGGAGGGGGGGGACGCAGTATTTT.

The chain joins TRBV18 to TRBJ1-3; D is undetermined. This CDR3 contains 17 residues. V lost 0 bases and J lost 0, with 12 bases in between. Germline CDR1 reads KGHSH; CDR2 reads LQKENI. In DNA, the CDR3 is TGTGCCAGCTCACCACCGGTAGCAGCCAACTCTGGAAACACCATATATTTT. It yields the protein CASSPPVAANSGNTIYF. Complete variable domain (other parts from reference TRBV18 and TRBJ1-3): NAGVMQNPRHLVRRRGQEARLRCSPMKGHSHVYWYRQLPEEGLKFMVYLQKENIIDESGMPKERFSAEFPKEGPSILRIQQVVRGDSAAYFCASSPPVAANSGNTIYFGEGSWLTVV.

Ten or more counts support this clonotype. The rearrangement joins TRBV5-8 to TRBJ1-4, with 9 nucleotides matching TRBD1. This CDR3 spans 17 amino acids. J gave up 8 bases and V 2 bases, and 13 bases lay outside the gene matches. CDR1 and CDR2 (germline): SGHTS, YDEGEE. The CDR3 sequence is CASSFTLPGQGGEKLFF. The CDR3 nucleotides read TGTGCCAGCAGCTTTACCCTCCCGGGACAGGGAGGGGAAAAACTGTTTTTT.

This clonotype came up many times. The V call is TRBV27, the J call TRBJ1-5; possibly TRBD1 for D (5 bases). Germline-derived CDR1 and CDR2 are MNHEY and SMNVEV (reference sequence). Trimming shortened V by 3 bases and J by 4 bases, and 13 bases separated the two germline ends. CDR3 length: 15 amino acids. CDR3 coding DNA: TGTGCCAGCAGTTTGTACGGGGGAGAGAATCAGCCCCAGCATTTT. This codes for CASSLYGGENQPQHF.

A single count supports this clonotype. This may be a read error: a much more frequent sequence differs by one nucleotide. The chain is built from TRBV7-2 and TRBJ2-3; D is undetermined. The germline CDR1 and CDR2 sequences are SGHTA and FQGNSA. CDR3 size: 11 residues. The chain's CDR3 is CASSSQDTQCF. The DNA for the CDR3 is TGTGCCAGCAGCTCTCAAGATACGCAGTGTTTT.

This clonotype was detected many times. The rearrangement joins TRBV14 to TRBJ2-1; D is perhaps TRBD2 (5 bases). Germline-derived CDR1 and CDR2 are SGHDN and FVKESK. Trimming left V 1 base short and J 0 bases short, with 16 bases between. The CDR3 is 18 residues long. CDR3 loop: CASSQVGRRGRSYNEQFF. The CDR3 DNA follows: TGTGCCAGCAGCCAAGTAGGGCGGAGAGGGCGCTCCTACAATGAGCAGTTCTTC. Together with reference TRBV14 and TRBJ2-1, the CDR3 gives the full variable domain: EAGVTQFPSHSVIEKGQTVTLRCDPISGHDNLYWYRRVMGKEIKFLLHFVKESKQDESGMPNNRFLAERTGGTYSTLKVQPAELEDSGVYFCASSQVGRRGRSYNEQFFGPGTRLTVL.

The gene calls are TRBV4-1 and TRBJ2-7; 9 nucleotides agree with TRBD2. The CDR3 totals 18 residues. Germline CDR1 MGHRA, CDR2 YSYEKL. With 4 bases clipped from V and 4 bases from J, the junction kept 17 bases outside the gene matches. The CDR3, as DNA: TGCGCCAGCAGCCCTCGGCAGGGAGTAGCGGGAGAGGGTTACGAGCAGTACTTC. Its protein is CASSPRQGVAGEGYEQYF.

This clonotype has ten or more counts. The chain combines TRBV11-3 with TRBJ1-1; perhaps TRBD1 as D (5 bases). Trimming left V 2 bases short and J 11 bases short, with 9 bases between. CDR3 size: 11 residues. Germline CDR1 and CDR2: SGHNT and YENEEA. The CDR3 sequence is CASSLQGLAFF. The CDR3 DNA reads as TGTGCCAGCAGCTTACAGGGACTTGCTTTCTTT. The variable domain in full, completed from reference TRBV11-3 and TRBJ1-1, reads EAGVVQSPRYKIIEKKQPVAFWCNPISGHNTLYWYLQNLGQGPELLIRYENEEAVDDSQLPKDRFSAERLKGVDSTLKIQPAELGDSAVYLCASSLQGLAFFGQGTRLTVV.

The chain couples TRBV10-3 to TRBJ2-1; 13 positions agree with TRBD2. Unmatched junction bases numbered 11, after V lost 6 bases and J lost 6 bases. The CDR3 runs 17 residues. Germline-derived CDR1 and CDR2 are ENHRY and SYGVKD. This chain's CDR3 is CAIRVGRTSGSGNEQFF. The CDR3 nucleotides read TGTGCCATCAGAGTCGGAAGGACTAGCGGGAGTGGCAATGAGCAGTTCTTC.

CDR3: CSVGRTSTDTQYF. CDR3 nucleotides: TGCAGCGTTGGGAGGACTAGCACAGATACGCAGTATTTT. This chain uses TRBV29-1 with TRBJ2-3, with D perhaps TRBD2 (5 bases). Germline V lookup: CDR1 SQVTM, CDR2 ANQGSEA. The CDR3 is 13 residues long. Deletions cut 4 bases from V and 0 bases from J, with 8 bases between.

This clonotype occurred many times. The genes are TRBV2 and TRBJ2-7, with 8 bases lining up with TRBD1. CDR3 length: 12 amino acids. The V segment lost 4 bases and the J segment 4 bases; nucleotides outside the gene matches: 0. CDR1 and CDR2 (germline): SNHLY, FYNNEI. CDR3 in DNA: TGTGCCAGCAGTGGGACAGGGTACGAGCAGTACTTC. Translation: CASSGTGYEQYF.